These 32 T cell receptor beta chains were sequenced from one sample in a study of pediatric ulcerative colitis. Libraries were prepared by immunoSEQ multiplex PCR; TCRdb keeps only in-frame clonotypes and omits some of them. This table has under 50,000 clones, 78% appearing once. Rectal tissue came from one to two pinch biopsies taken at colonoscopy. The material sequenced was gut tissue. The receptors were sampled from a girl aged 10 to 17 with moderate ulcerative colitis.

This clone was detected only once. This chain joins TRBV28 and TRBJ1-2; 10 bases fit TRBD1. Trimming took 3 bases from V and 4 from J; bases not matched to a gene: 8. Looked up from germline, CDR1 is MDHEN and CDR2 is SYDVKM. CDR3 length: 16 residues. CDR3 nucleotides: TGTGCCAGCAGTTTTGTCTTGGGACAGGGGTCCTATGGCTACACCTTC. Translation: CASSFVLGQGSYGYTF.

V and J are TRBV6-5 and TRBJ2-5; D is possibly TRBD2 (5 bases). In germline, CDR1 is MNHEY, CDR2 SVGAGI. The CDR3 length is 16 residues. V was clipped by 2 bases and J by 6 bases, with 19 bases between them. CDR3 loop: CASSYGSVRASKTQYF. For the CDR3, the DNA is TGTGCCAGCAGTTACGGAAGTGTGCGGGCATCGAAGACCCAGTACTTC.

The J gene is TRBJ1-4, the V gene TRBV15; 8 bases fit TRBD1. J lost 3 bases, V lost 1 base, and 4 bases had no gene match. Germline V CDR1 and CDR2: LNHNV, YYDKDF (reference sequence). The CDR3 is made up of 16 amino acids. For the CDR3, the DNA is TGTGCCACCAGCAGAGGTCGGGGACAGGCTAATGAAAAACTGTTTTTT. Its translation is CATSRGRGQANEKLFF.

The gene calls are TRBV7-2 and TRBJ2-2, with 7 bases that match TRBD2. Germline CDR1 is SGHTA and CDR2 is FQGNSA. Trimming cost V 1 base and J 6 bases; bases outside gene matches: 8. The CDR3 is made up of 16 amino acids. Here the CDR3 reads CASSLVPSGASGELFF. CDR3 sequence (DNA): TGTGCCAGCAGCTTAGTTCCAAGCGGGGCGTCCGGGGAGCTGTTTTTT.

As DNA, the CDR3 is TGTGCCAGCAGTGAAGAAGGGACAGGGGGAAAGCAGTACTTC. Residues: CASSEEGTGGKQYF. The rearrangement joins TRBV6-1 to TRBJ2-7; 11 bases are shared with TRBD1. There are 14 residues in the CDR3. Trimming at V came to 1 base and at J to 8 bases, leaving 4 bases not matched to a gene. CDR1 is MNHNS, CDR2 SASEGT, per germline.

The V gene is TRBV5-4, the J gene TRBJ2-5; 15 bases are a match to TRBD2. J gave up 6 bases and V 4 bases, and 10 bases lay outside the gene matches. This CDR3 is built from 17 residues. Germline-derived CDR1 and CDR2 are SGHNT and YYREEE (reference sequence). The CDR3 here is CASSPGLAGGHQQTQYF. DNA for the CDR3: TGTGCCAGCAGCCCGGGACTAGCGGGGGGCCATCAGCAGACCCAGTACTTC.

The CDR3 DNA reads as TGTGCCAGCAGACGCGACAGGGACGGGGAGCAGTACTTC. Its protein product is CASRRDRDGEQYF. The chain has TRBV6-5 and TRBJ2-7; 7 bases are shared with TRBD1. V lost 6 bases, J lost 7 bases, and 9 bases stayed unmatched. Germline CDR1 reads MNHEY; CDR2 reads SVGAGI. The CDR3 extends over 13 amino acids.

The chain joins TRBV30 to TRBJ1-1; no clear D gene. CDR1 and CDR2 (germline): GTSNPN, SVGIG (reference sequence). The V end was cut by 1 base, the J end by 2 bases, with 8 bases between. This CDR3 contains 13 residues. The DNA for the CDR3 is TGTGCCTGGAGTGAAGGGTACAACACTGAAGCTTTCTTT. It yields the protein CAWSEGYNTEAFF.

V and J are TRBV30 and TRBJ1-1, with D tentatively TRBD1 (5 bases). The germline V and J ends were trimmed by 2 bases and 11 bases, with 15 bases remaining between them. Germline CDR1 reads GTSNPN; CDR2 reads SVGIG (reference sequence). This CDR3 region has 12 residues. CDR3 loop: CAWSTLRWGAFF. CDR3 in DNA: TGTGCCTGGAGTACTCTACGTTGGGGGGCTTTCTTT.

The chain recombines TRBV30 with TRBJ2-3; TRBD2 is a possible D gene (6 bases). Germline lookup yields CDR1 GTSNPN and CDR2 SVGIG (reference sequence). V was shortened by 3 bases and J by 0 bases, with 19 bases between the two germline ends. This CDR3 contains 17 residues. CDR3 loop: CAWSPALYAGSTDTQYF. In DNA, the CDR3 is TGTGCCTGGAGCCCGGCACTCTACGCGGGAAGCACAGATACGCAGTATTTT.

Comment on this clone: Other DNA sequences of this sample code for an identical CDR3. The chain employs TRBV7-2 and TRBJ2-3, with D unresolved. Looked up from germline, CDR1 is SGHTA and CDR2 is FQGNSA. This CDR3 spans 11 amino acids. With 0 bases removed from V and 5 bases from J, the gap between germline ends came to 0 bases. The CDR3 loop reads CASSLADTQYF. The CDR3, as DNA: TGTGCCAGCAGCTTAGCAGATACGCAGTATTTT.

The genes are TRBV5-4 and TRBJ2-6; 7 bases are shared with TRBD1. Unmatched junction bases numbered 4, after V lost 2 bases and J lost 2 bases. Germline CDR1 SGHNT, CDR2 YYREEE (reference sequence). The CDR3 has 16 amino acids. The DNA for the CDR3 is TGTGCCAGCAGCTTCCGAGGGGGCGCTGGGGCCAACGTCCTGACTTTC. It encodes CASSFRGGAGANVLTF.

This clone was seen more than once but under ten times. The genes are TRBV7-2 and TRBJ2-7; 9 nucleotides line up with TRBD2. The CDR3 loop spans 16 amino acids. With V trimmed by 3 bases and J by 4 bases, 10 bases remained unmatched. Germline loops: CDR1 SGHTA, CDR2 FQGNSA. CDR3 protein: CASSFRPASGMYEQYF. In nucleotides, the CDR3 is TGTGCCAGCAGCTTTCGCCCGGCTAGCGGGATGTACGAGCAGTACTTC. The entire variable domain, with the rest obtained from reference TRBV7-2 and TRBJ2-7, is as follows: GAGVSQSPSNKVTEKGKDVELRCDPISGHTALYWYRQSLGQGLEFLIYFQGNSAPDKSGLPSDRFSAERTGGSVSTLTIQRTQQEDSAVYLCASSFRPASGMYEQYFGPGTRLTVT.

In regard to this clone: Other DNA sequences in the same sample also yield this CDR3. This chain uses TRBV9 with TRBJ1-2; 8 bases fit TRBD1. The CDR3 runs to 14 residues. Germline CDR1 is SGDLS and CDR2 is YYNGEE. V gave up 3 bases and J gave up 2 bases; unmatched junction bases: 3. CDR3 sequence: CASSAGQGNYGYTF. The DNA for the CDR3 is TGTGCCAGCAGCGCAGGACAGGGAAACTATGGCTACACCTTC.

The V and J genes are TRBV12-5 and TRBJ2-1; D might be TRBD1 or TRBD2, each matching 5 bases. V was pared by 1 base and J by 2 bases, with 9 bases between. CDR3 length equals 15 residues. Germline CDR1 LGHNT, CDR2 FRNRAP. The CDR3 sequence: CASGLEGDPYNEQFF. Written as DNA, the CDR3 is TGTGCTAGTGGTTTGGAAGGGGACCCCTACAATGAGCAGTTCTTC.

The rearrangement links TRBV7-8 to TRBJ2-5; TRBD2 aligns across 15 bases. Germline CDR1 SGHVS, CDR2 FQNEAQ. With V trimmed by 5 bases and J by 9 bases, 28 bases remained unmatched. The CDR3 runs 22 residues. Here the CDR3 DNA reads TGTGCCAGCAGCCTTACTGCCGTTCGTGGACTAGCGGGGGGGCCAGGACGTGGGGCCCAGTACTTC. This translates into CASSLTAVRGLAGGPGRGAQYF.

The gene calls are TRBV6-4 and TRBJ2-3, with 10 bases identical to TRBD2. This CDR3 comprises 15 residues. V trimming: 4 bases; J trimming: 2 bases; junction bases outside the gene matches: 3. Looked up from germline, CDR1 is MRHNA and CDR2 is SNTAGT. This CDR3 reads CASSVSGGATDTQYF. The CDR3 nucleotides are TGTGCCAGCAGTGTGAGCGGGGGGGCCACAGATACGCAGTATTTT.

The gene calls are TRBV5-1 and TRBJ2-5; tentatively, D is TRBD2 (6 bases). Trimming took off 0 bases at V and 5 bases at J, with 17 bases between the two ends. The CDR3 is made up of 16 amino acids. CDR1 is SGHRS, CDR2 YFSETQ, per germline. The CDR3 nucleotides read TGCGCCAGCAGCTTGGCCTCGGCAGGACGGGGGGAGACCCAGTACTTC. This sequence encodes CASSLASAGRGETQYF.

This clone was seen only a few times. V is TRBV7-9 and J is TRBJ1-2, with 7 bases aligning to TRBD1. From germline, CDR1 is SEHNR and CDR2 FQNEAQ (reference sequence). The V gene end was trimmed by 0 bases and the J gene end by 4 bases; junction bases not matched to a gene: 5. This CDR3 has 15 residues. CDR3 in DNA: TGTGCCAGCAGCTTAGCTCAGACAGGGTTCTATGGCTACACCTTC. As protein: CASSLAQTGFYGYTF.

This clone was counted only a few times. The chain has TRBV7-9 and TRBJ1-2; 9 nucleotides match TRBD1. This CDR3 spans 15 amino acids. CDR1 and CDR2 (germline): SEHNR, FQNEAQ (reference sequence). V shed 5 bases, J shed 4 bases, and the junction held 8 bases outside the gene matches. CDR3 protein: CASSAQTGGGYGYTF. As DNA, the CDR3 is TGTGCCAGCAGCGCTCAAACAGGGGGCGGCTATGGCTACACCTTC.

In regard to this clone: Within the sample, other DNA sequences also encode this same CDR3. This rearrangement joins TRBV11-2 to TRBJ2-1; D unresolved. The CDR3 is made up of 12 amino acids. V gave up 0 bases and J gave up 10 bases, with 7 bases separating them. Germline V gene data show CDR1 as SGHAT and CDR2 as FQNNGV. DNA of the CDR3: TGTGCCAGCAGCTTAGAACGTGGGGAGCAGTTCTTC. It is translated as CASSLERGEQFF.

This clone was recorded a few times. This chain uses TRBV2 with TRBJ1-2; D is possibly TRBD1 (5 bases). V lost 3 bases, J lost 8 bases, and 16 bases lay in between. This CDR3 has 14 residues. Germline V CDR1 and CDR2: SNHLY, FYNNEI. The CDR3 DNA sequence: TGTGCCAGCAGTGAGAGGCAGGGTTCGCGGGGCTACACCTTC. Translating gives CASSERQGSRGYTF.

J is TRBJ2-1 and V is TRBV6-5; D gene uncertain. There are 13 residues in the CDR3. Germline loops: CDR1 MNHEY, CDR2 SVGAGI. Trimming shortened V by 6 bases and J by 9 bases, and 15 bases separated the two germline ends. The CDR3 nucleotides read TGTGCCAGCAGACCCAACCGCGAGACTGAGCAGTTCTTC. Translating gives CASRPNRETEQFF.

This chain joins TRBV6-1 and TRBJ2-7; no reliable D call. The V end was cut by 5 bases, the J end by 3 bases, with 17 bases between. Germline loops: CDR1 MNHNS, CDR2 SASEGT. This CDR3 is 15 amino acids long. DNA for the CDR3: TGTGCCAGCAGTTCGACGGATCAAGCTTACTACGAGCAGTACTTC. Translating it yields CASSSTDQAYYEQYF.

This chain connects TRBV7-8 to TRBJ2-3; tentatively, D is TRBD1 (5 bases). Germline loops: CDR1 SGHVS, CDR2 FQNEAQ. The CDR3 covers 15 residues. Trimming removed 0 bases at V and 4 bases at J, with 11 bases between. CDR3: CASSLADSKADTQYF. The CDR3, as DNA: TGTGCCAGCAGCTTAGCCGACAGTAAGGCAGATACGCAGTATTTT. Complete variable domain (other parts from reference TRBV7-8 and TRBJ2-3): GAGVSQSPRYKVAKRGQDVALRCDPISGHVSLFWYQQALGQGPEFLTYFQNEAQLDKSGLPSDRFFAERPEGSVSTLKIQRTQQEDSAVYLCASSLADSKADTQYFGPGTRLTVL.

The chain links TRBV7-3 to TRBJ2-5; tentatively, D is TRBD1 (6 bases). Germline V lookup: CDR1 SGHTA, CDR2 FQGTGA. V lost 1 base, J lost 3 bases, and 18 bases lay in between. The CDR3 sequence is 17 residues long. In DNA, the CDR3 is TGTGCCAGCAGCTTAAGTGGGGACATAATTAGCAAAGAGACCCAGTACTTC. It yields the protein CASSLSGDIISKETQYF. Based on the CDR3 plus reference TRBV7-3 and TRBJ2-5, the full variable domain is GAGVSQTPSNKVTEKGKYVELRCDPISGHTALYWYRQSLGQGPEFLIYFQGTGAADDSGLPNDRFFAVRPEGSVSTLKIQRTERGDSAVYLCASSLSGDIISKETQYFGPGTRLLVL.

This clone is a singleton in its sample. The V gene is TRBV4-3, the J gene TRBJ1-5; no clear D gene. The CDR3 has 15 residues. Germline CDR1 reads LGHNA; CDR2 reads YSLEER. V was trimmed by 2 bases and J by 10 bases, leaving 18 bases between them. The CDR3 sequence is CASSQSHLLTEPQHF. CDR3 sequence (DNA): TGCGCCAGCAGCCAATCTCACCTCCTAACTGAACCCCAGCATTTT.

The chain joins TRBV2 to TRBJ2-7; 11 bases map to TRBD1. The CDR3 runs to 15 residues. In germline, CDR1 is SNHLY, CDR2 FYNNEI. V shed 10 bases, J shed 6 bases, and the junction held 14 bases outside the gene matches. CDR3: CATLGIPGQGVEQYF. In nucleotides, the CDR3 is TGTGCCACGCTGGGAATCCCGGGACAGGGGGTCGAGCAGTACTTC.

The V call is TRBV28, the J call TRBJ2-1, with a tentative D call TRBD2 (5 bases). CDR3 length: 14 residues. Germline V gene lookup returns CDR1 MDHEN and CDR2 SYDVKM. V was pared by 6 bases and J by 6 bases, with 15 bases between. CDR3 amino acids: CASRTRTSRNEQFF. The CDR3 DNA is TGTGCCAGCAGGACACGAACTAGTCGCAATGAGCAGTTCTTC.

In this sample, this clone turned up a few times. This chain connects TRBV5-5 to TRBJ2-7; 7 bases align to TRBD2. The CDR3 spans 13 residues. In germline, CDR1 is SGHKS, CDR2 YYEKEE (reference sequence). J was trimmed by 2 bases and V by 4 bases; bases with no gene match: 3. CDR3 DNA sequence: TGTGCCAGCAGCCCAGGACTAGCCTACGAGCAGTACTTC. This codes for CASSPGLAYEQYF.

J is TRBJ2-7 and V is TRBV12-5, with D perhaps TRBD1 (6 bases). The V end was cut by 0 bases, the J end by 0 bases, with 12 bases between. The CDR3 loop spans 16 amino acids. Germline CDR1 reads LGHNT; CDR2 reads FRNRAP. In nucleotides, the CDR3 is TGTGCTAGTGGTTTGGTACGGGACACCCACTCCTACGAGCAGTACTTC. This translates into CASGLVRDTHSYEQYF.

This chain connects TRBV5-4 to TRBJ1-2; 7 bases map to TRBD1. CDR1 SGHNT and CDR2 YYREEE come from the germline V gene (reference sequence). The junction had 12 bases not matched to a gene; V was cut back by 4 bases and J by 3 bases. The CDR3 is 16 residues long. The CDR3 DNA is TGTGCCAGCAGCCTAATGTCGGGACAGTACTACTATGGCTACACCTTC. Its translation: CASSLMSGQYYYGYTF.